The following is a T cell receptor beta chain sequence with its context. A multiplex PCR was run with 60 Vbeta primers and 13 Jbeta primers. Only in-frame clones appear in the TCRdb table, and some are missing; sequencing was by immunoSEQ multiplex PCR. The sample holds 150,000 to 200,000 clones, 77% seen once. These data come from a study of cytomegalovirus exposure and HLA in healthy donors. Trimming stripped 4 bases from V and 4 bases from J, with 20 bases between. CDR1 and CDR2 from the germline V gene are MGHRA and YSYEKL. CDR3 length: 16 residues. The TCR was taken from a middle-aged woman in good health and CMV-seropositive. Sequences were obtained from PBMCs. The chain has TRBV4-1 and TRBJ2-7, with a tentative D call TRBD2 (6 bases). CDR3: CASSPGGGFREYEQYF. The CDR3 region has the DNA TGCGCCAGCAGCCCTGGAGGAGGGTTCAGGGAGTACGAGCAGTACTTC.